These T cell receptor beta chains were read from a single sample in a study of pediatric ulcerative colitis. The method was immunoSEQ multiplex PCR; TCRdb's version includes in-frame clones alone and lacks a portion of them. This sample carries under 15,000 clones, roughly four fifths of them seen once, and the ten largest clones take roughly 4.7%. The sample comprised gut tissue. Receptors were obtained from a boy between 10 and 17 years old who was a control in a study of pediatric ulcerative colitis. Both conserved end residues are part of each CDR3. D genes are given only for firm matches. Not all rows give a size; the values are once, few, many and, for expanded clones, a class.

j_call: TRBJ2-5; d_call: TRBD1; clone_size: -; v_call: TRBV7-7; cdr3_aa: CASSRAGGQETQYF; cdr3_nt: TGTGCTAGCAGCCGAGCAGGGGGACAAGAGACCCAGTACTTC
j_call: TRBJ2-3; d_call: TRBD2; clone_size: -; v_call: TRBV2; cdr3_aa: CASSERGAGEPGTDTQYF; cdr3_nt: TGTGCCAGCAGTGAACGGGGAGCGGGAGAACCGGGCACAGATACGCAGTATTTT
j_call: TRBJ1-1; d_call: TRBD1; clone_size: -; v_call: TRBV7-9; cdr3_aa: CASSLGDRENTEAFF; cdr3_nt: TGTGCCAGCAGCTTAGGGGACAGGGAGAACACTGAAGCTTTCTTT
j_call: TRBJ1-1; d_call: -; clone_size: -; v_call: TRBV9; cdr3_aa: CASSASPNTEAFF; cdr3_nt: TGTGCCAGCAGCGCCTCCCCGAACACTGAAGCTTTCTTT
j_call: TRBJ2-3; d_call: TRBD2; clone_size: -; v_call: TRBV28; cdr3_aa: CASSLTSGSPDTQYF; cdr3_nt: TGTGCCAGCAGTTTAACTAGCGGGAGCCCAGATACGCAGTATTTT
j_call: TRBJ2-7; d_call: -; clone_size: -; v_call: TRBV5-6; cdr3_aa: CASSYAGSPYEQYF; cdr3_nt: TGTGCCAGCAGCTACGCCGGGAGCCCCTACGAGCAGTACTTC
j_call: TRBJ2-1; d_call: TRBD1; clone_size: few; v_call: TRBV2; cdr3_aa: CASSLVRTGQFF; cdr3_nt: TGTGCCAGCAGCCTGGTTCGGACAGGGCAGTTCTTC
j_call: TRBJ2-5; d_call: TRBD2; clone_size: -; v_call: TRBV19; cdr3_aa: CASSRTSGRGETQYF; cdr3_nt: TGTGCCAGTAGTCGTACTAGCGGTAGGGGGGAGACCCAGTACTTC
j_call: TRBJ1-4; d_call: TRBD1; clone_size: few; v_call: TRBV5-8; cdr3_aa: CASSWIGTGGEKLFF; cdr3_nt: TGTGCCAGCAGCTGGATCGGGACAGGTGGCGAAAAACTGTTTTTT
j_call: TRBJ2-5; d_call: -; clone_size: -; v_call: TRBV5-1; cdr3_aa: CASSSTSLETQYF; cdr3_nt: TGCGCCAGCAGCTCGACTAGTTTGGAGACCCAGTACTTC
j_call: TRBJ2-5; d_call: -; clone_size: once; v_call: TRBV28; cdr3_aa: CASSLGSMAQYF; cdr3_nt: TGTGCCAGCAGTTTAGGCAGTATGGCCCAGTACTTC
j_call: TRBJ1-3; d_call: -; clone_size: -; v_call: TRBV13; cdr3_aa: CASSEYSGLGSGNTIYF; cdr3_nt: TGTGCCAGCAGCGAATATTCGGGACTCGGCTCTGGAAACACCATATATTTT
j_call: TRBJ2-7; d_call: -; clone_size: -; v_call: TRBV30; cdr3_aa: CAWSAGAGVLYEQYF; cdr3_nt: TGTGCCTGGAGCGCCGGGGCAGGAGTGCTCTACGAGCAGTACTTC
j_call: TRBJ2-5; d_call: -; clone_size: -; v_call: TRBV7-7; cdr3_aa: CASSLVGVGETQYF; cdr3_nt: TGTGCTAGCAGCTTAGTCGGGGTGGGGGAGACCCAGTACTTC
j_call: TRBJ1-5; d_call: -; clone_size: few; v_call: TRBV19; cdr3_aa: CASSPWQGNQPQHF; cdr3_nt: TGTGCCAGTAGCCCGTGGCAGGGCAATCAGCCCCAGCATTTT
j_call: TRBJ1-4; d_call: -; clone_size: -; v_call: TRBV19; cdr3_aa: CASSMEGLTNEKLFF; cdr3_nt: TGTGCCAGTAGTATGGAGGGCCTAACTAATGAAAAACTGTTTTTT
j_call: TRBJ2-7; d_call: -; clone_size: -; v_call: TRBV5-5; cdr3_aa: CASSAETGRGEQYF; cdr3_nt: TGTGCCAGCAGCGCCGAGACAGGAAGGGGCGAGCAGTACTTC
j_call: TRBJ2-2; d_call: -; clone_size: -; v_call: TRBV4-2; cdr3_aa: CASSRPTSTGELFF; cdr3_nt: TGTGCCAGCAGCCGCCCTACTAGTACCGGGGAGCTGTTTTTT
j_call: TRBJ2-1; d_call: -; clone_size: -; v_call: TRBV2; cdr3_aa: CASSEILGGGEQFF; cdr3_nt: TGTGCCAGCAGTGAAATTCTGGGAGGGGGTGAGCAGTTCTTC
j_call: TRBJ2-5; d_call: -; clone_size: -; v_call: TRBV5-4; cdr3_aa: CASSQQETQYF; cdr3_nt: TGTGCCAGCAGCCAGCAAGAGACCCAGTACTTC
j_call: TRBJ2-5; d_call: -; clone_size: -; v_call: TRBV7-8; cdr3_aa: CASSLLAVQETQYF; cdr3_nt: TGTGCCAGCAGCTTATTGGCGGTTCAAGAGACCCAGTACTTC
j_call: TRBJ2-2; d_call: -; clone_size: -; v_call: TRBV6-4; cdr3_aa: CASSDQAGNTGELFF; cdr3_nt: TGTGCCAGCAGTGACCAAGCGGGCAACACCGGGGAGCTGTTTTTT
j_call: TRBJ1-3; d_call: TRBD1; clone_size: -; v_call: TRBV9; cdr3_aa: CASSTGTGGGNTIYF; cdr3_nt: TGTGCCAGCAGCACCGGGACAGGGGGAGGAAACACCATATATTTT
j_call: TRBJ1-5; d_call: -; clone_size: -; v_call: TRBV4-1; cdr3_aa: CASSRVIYSLGNQPQHF; cdr3_nt: TGCGCCAGCAGCCGAGTTATCTACAGCCTGGGCAATCAGCCCCAGCATTTT
j_call: TRBJ2-2; d_call: TRBD1; clone_size: -; v_call: TRBV6-6; cdr3_aa: CAGAGTGNTGELFF; cdr3_nt: TGTGCCGGCGCCGGGACAGGGAACACCGGGGAGCTGTTTTTT
j_call: TRBJ2-1; d_call: -; clone_size: few; v_call: TRBV7-8; cdr3_aa: CASSPSSPVGQFF; cdr3_nt: TGTGCCAGCAGCCCATCCTCACCGGTCGGGCAGTTCTTC
j_call: TRBJ2-1; d_call: -; clone_size: -; v_call: TRBV28; cdr3_aa: CASRPGASSYNEQFF; cdr3_nt: TGTGCCAGCAGACCGGGGGCGAGCTCCTACAATGAGCAGTTCTTC
j_call: TRBJ2-2; d_call: TRBD2; clone_size: -; v_call: TRBV5-1; cdr3_aa: CASRLRAGGPGGELFF; cdr3_nt: TGCGCCAGCAGACTCCGAGCGGGAGGGCCGGGCGGGGAGCTGTTTTTT
j_call: TRBJ1-5; d_call: TRBD1; clone_size: once; v_call: TRBV6-5; cdr3_aa: CASSTTGDRAQPQHF; cdr3_nt: TGTGCCAGCAGTACCACAGGGGATCGGGCTCAGCCCCAGCATTTT
j_call: TRBJ1-2; d_call: TRBD1; clone_size: -; v_call: TRBV7-8; cdr3_aa: CASSSGQGFGYGYTF; cdr3_nt: TGTGCCAGCAGCTCCGGACAGGGTTTTGGCTATGGCTACACCTTC
j_call: TRBJ1-1; d_call: -; clone_size: -; v_call: TRBV29-1; cdr3_aa: CSVEGRAYTEAFF; cdr3_nt: TGCAGCGTTGAAGGCAGGGCCTACACTGAAGCTTTCTTT
j_call: TRBJ2-1; d_call: TRBD1; clone_size: -; v_call: TRBV11-3; cdr3_aa: CASSPRQGVSYNEQFF; cdr3_nt: TGTGCCAGCAGCCCAAGACAGGGAGTTTCCTACAATGAGCAGTTCTTC
j_call: TRBJ2-5; d_call: TRBD2; clone_size: -; v_call: TRBV6-4; cdr3_aa: CASNGGASGRETQYF; cdr3_nt: TGTGCCAGCAACGGGGGGGCTAGCGGGCGAGAGACCCAGTACTTC
j_call: TRBJ2-1; d_call: -; clone_size: -; v_call: TRBV5-1; cdr3_aa: CASSQGFNEQFF; cdr3_nt: TGCGCCAGCAGCCAAGGGTTCAATGAGCAGTTCTTC
j_call: TRBJ2-7; d_call: -; clone_size: once; v_call: TRBV27; cdr3_aa: CASSPRTEIYEQYF; cdr3_nt: TGTGCCAGCAGTCCTCGGACAGAGATCTACGAGCAGTACTTC
j_call: TRBJ1-1; d_call: -; clone_size: few; v_call: TRBV5-6; cdr3_aa: CASRRHGNTEAFF; cdr3_nt: TGTGCCAGCAGAAGGCACGGGAACACTGAAGCTTTCTTT
j_call: TRBJ1-1; d_call: -; clone_size: few; v_call: TRBV13; cdr3_aa: CASSLALLGNTEAFF; cdr3_nt: TGTGCCAGCAGCTTAGCCCTCCTGGGGAACACTGAAGCTTTCTTT
j_call: TRBJ2-5; d_call: -; clone_size: -; v_call: TRBV5-4; cdr3_aa: CASSWGFNRGGETQYF; cdr3_nt: TGTGCCAGCAGCTGGGGGTTTAACAGGGGAGGTGAGACCCAGTACTTC
j_call: TRBJ2-2; d_call: -; clone_size: few; v_call: TRBV19; cdr3_aa: CASSIRTAGKRGELFF; cdr3_nt: TGTGCCAGTAGTATTAGGACAGCCGGTAAAAGGGGGGAGCTGTTTTTT
j_call: TRBJ1-1; d_call: -; clone_size: -; v_call: TRBV25-1; cdr3_aa: CASRGVGNTEAFF; cdr3_nt: TGTGCCAGCAGGGGGGTTGGGAACACTGAAGCTTTCTTT
j_call: TRBJ2-7; d_call: -; clone_size: -; v_call: TRBV7-8; cdr3_aa: CASSLRVGRGLYEQYF; cdr3_nt: TGTGCCAGCAGCTTACGGGTGGGAAGGGGACTCTACGAGCAGTACTTC
j_call: TRBJ1-3; d_call: -; clone_size: -; v_call: TRBV6-6; cdr3_aa: CASSYGQGNTIYF; cdr3_nt: TGTGCCAGCAGTTACGGACAGGGAAACACCATATATTTT
j_call: TRBJ1-4; d_call: -; clone_size: -; v_call: TRBV2; cdr3_aa: CASNRKLNEKLFF; cdr3_nt: TGTGCCAGCAACCGGAAGCTTAATGAAAAACTGTTTTTT
j_call: TRBJ1-4; d_call: -; clone_size: -; v_call: TRBV30; cdr3_aa: CAWSERVGEKLFF; cdr3_nt: TGTGCCTGGAGCGAAAGGGTGGGCGAAAAACTGTTTTTT
j_call: TRBJ2-1; d_call: TRBD2; clone_size: -; v_call: TRBV7-2; cdr3_aa: CASSLTLAGAISYNEQFF; cdr3_nt: TGTGCCAGCAGCTTAACGCTAGCGGGAGCGATCTCCTACAATGAGCAGTTCTTC
j_call: TRBJ2-1; d_call: -; clone_size: -; v_call: TRBV6-6; cdr3_aa: CASSSPSPYNEQFF; cdr3_nt: TGTGCCAGCAGTTCCCCTAGCCCCTACAATGAGCAGTTCTTC
j_call: TRBJ2-3; d_call: TRBD1; clone_size: -; v_call: TRBV6-1; cdr3_aa: CASSARAGGPDTQYF; cdr3_nt: TGTGCCAGCAGTGCACGAGCAGGGGGCCCAGATACGCAGTATTTT
j_call: TRBJ1-1; d_call: -; clone_size: -; v_call: TRBV5-8; cdr3_aa: CASSLGFGVGTEAFF; cdr3_nt: TGTGCCAGCAGCTTGGGTTTCGGAGTCGGAACTGAAGCTTTCTTT
j_call: TRBJ2-1; d_call: -; clone_size: -; v_call: TRBV11-3; cdr3_aa: CASSPGGQWTNEQFF; cdr3_nt: TGTGCCAGCAGCCCGGGGGGACAGTGGACGAATGAGCAGTTCTTC
j_call: TRBJ2-2; d_call: TRBD2; clone_size: few; v_call: TRBV30; cdr3_aa: CALDELASTGELFF; cdr3_nt: TGTGCCTTGGACGAACTAGCGTCCACCGGGGAGCTGTTTTTT
j_call: TRBJ2-2; d_call: -; clone_size: -; v_call: TRBV15; cdr3_aa: CATSRDNVNTGELFF; cdr3_nt: TGTGCCACCAGCAGAGATAACGTGAACACCGGGGAGCTGTTTTTT
j_call: TRBJ1-3; d_call: TRBD1; clone_size: -; v_call: TRBV5-5; cdr3_aa: CASSLVQGTGNTIYF; cdr3_nt: TGTGCCAGCAGCTTGGTACAGGGGACTGGAAACACCATATATTTT
j_call: TRBJ1-2; d_call: -; clone_size: once; v_call: TRBV2; cdr3_aa: CASSPGGDNYGYTF; cdr3_nt: TGTGCCAGCAGTCCGGGAGGCGATAACTATGGCTACACCTTC
j_call: TRBJ1-1; d_call: -; clone_size: -; v_call: TRBV16; cdr3_aa: CASSQQPNTEAFF; cdr3_nt: TGTGCCAGCAGCCAACAGCCGAACACTGAAGCTTTCTTT
j_call: TRBJ1-1; d_call: -; clone_size: -; v_call: TRBV7-2; cdr3_aa: CASSLAPGAFF; cdr3_nt: TGTGCCAGCAGCTTAGCGCCGGGGGCTTTCTTT
j_call: TRBJ1-3; d_call: -; clone_size: -; v_call: TRBV4-1; cdr3_aa: CASSHPGSGNTIYF; cdr3_nt: TGCGCCAGCAGCCATCCGGGTTCTGGAAACACCATATATTTT
j_call: TRBJ2-3; d_call: -; clone_size: -; v_call: TRBV9; cdr3_aa: CASSVGGTDTQYF; cdr3_nt: TGTGCCAGCAGCGTAGGGGGCACAGATACGCAGTATTTT
j_call: TRBJ1-2; d_call: TRBD1; clone_size: -; v_call: TRBV2; cdr3_aa: CASSGQGWYGYTF; cdr3_nt: TGTGCCAGCAGCGGACAGGGGTGGTATGGCTACACCTTC
j_call: TRBJ1-3; d_call: TRBD1; clone_size: -; v_call: TRBV10-3; cdr3_aa: CAISEGDRSTSGNTIYF; cdr3_nt: TGTGCCATCAGTGAAGGGGACAGGTCAACCTCTGGAAACACCATATATTTT